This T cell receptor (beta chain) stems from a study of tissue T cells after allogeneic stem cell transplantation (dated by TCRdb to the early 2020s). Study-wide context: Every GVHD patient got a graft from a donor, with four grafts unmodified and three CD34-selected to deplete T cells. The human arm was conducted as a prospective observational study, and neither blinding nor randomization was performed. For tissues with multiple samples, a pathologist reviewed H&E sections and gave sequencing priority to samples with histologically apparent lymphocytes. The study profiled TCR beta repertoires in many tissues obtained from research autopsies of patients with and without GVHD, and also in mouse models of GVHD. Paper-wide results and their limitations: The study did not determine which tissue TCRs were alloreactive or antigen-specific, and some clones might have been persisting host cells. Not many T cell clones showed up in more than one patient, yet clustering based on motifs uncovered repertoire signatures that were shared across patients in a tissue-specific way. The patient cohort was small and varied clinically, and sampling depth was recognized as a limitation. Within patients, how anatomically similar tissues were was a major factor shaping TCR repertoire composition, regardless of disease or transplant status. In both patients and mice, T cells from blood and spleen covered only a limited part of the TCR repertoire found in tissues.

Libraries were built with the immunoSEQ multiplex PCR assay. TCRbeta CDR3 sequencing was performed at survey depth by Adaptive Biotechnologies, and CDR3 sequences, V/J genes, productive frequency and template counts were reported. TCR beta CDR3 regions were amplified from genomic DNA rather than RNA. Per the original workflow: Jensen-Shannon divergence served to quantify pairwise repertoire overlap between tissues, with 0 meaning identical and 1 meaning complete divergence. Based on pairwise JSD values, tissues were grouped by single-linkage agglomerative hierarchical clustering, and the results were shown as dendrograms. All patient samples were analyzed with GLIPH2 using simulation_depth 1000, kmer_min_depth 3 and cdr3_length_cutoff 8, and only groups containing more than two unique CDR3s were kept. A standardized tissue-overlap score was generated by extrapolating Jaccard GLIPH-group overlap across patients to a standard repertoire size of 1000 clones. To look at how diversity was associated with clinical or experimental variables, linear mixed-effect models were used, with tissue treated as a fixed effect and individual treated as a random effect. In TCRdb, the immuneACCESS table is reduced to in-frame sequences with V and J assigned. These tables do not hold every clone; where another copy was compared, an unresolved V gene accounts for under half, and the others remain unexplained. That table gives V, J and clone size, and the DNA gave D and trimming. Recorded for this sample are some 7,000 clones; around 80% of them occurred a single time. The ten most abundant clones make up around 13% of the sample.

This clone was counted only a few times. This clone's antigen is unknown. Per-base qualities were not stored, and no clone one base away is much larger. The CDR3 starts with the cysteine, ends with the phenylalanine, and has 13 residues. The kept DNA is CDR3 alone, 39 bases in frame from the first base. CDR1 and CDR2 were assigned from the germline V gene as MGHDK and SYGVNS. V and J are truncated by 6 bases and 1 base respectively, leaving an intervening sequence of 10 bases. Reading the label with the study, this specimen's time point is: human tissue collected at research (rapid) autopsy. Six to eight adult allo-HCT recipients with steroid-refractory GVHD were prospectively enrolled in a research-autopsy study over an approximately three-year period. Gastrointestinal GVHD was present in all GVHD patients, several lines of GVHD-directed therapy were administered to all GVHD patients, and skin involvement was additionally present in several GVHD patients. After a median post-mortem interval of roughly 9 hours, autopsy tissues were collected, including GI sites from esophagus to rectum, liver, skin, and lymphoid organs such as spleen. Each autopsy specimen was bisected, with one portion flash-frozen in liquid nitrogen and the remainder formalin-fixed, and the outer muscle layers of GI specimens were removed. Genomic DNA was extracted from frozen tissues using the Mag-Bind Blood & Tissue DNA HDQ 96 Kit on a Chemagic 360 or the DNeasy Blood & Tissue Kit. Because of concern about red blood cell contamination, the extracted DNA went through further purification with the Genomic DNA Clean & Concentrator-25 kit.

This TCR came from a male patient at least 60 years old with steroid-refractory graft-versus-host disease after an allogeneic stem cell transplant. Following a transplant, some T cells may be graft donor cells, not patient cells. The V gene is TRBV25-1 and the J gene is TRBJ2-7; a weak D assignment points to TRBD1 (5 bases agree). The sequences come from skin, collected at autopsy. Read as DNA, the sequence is TGTGCCAGCAGACCATCAGGGTCCTACGAGCAGTACTTC. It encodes CASRPSGSYEQYF.